The next 22 T cell receptor beta chains were all read from a single sample in a study of T cells in Graves' hyperthyroidism and ophthalmopathy. It was RNA transcripts that yielded the amplified TCR beta CDR3 regions. The HTBI primer set served for first-round RT-PCR of the TCR CDR3. TCRdb ran MiXCR on the multiplex PCR reads and lists one entry per CDR3 protein. In the table there are approximately 640,000 distinct CDR3 sequences, over 40% of which are singletons. Material for sequencing was peripheral blood or thyroid tissue (not recorded which). Receptors were obtained from an adult man with Graves' disease, either hyperthyroidism or ophthalmopathy (not recorded which).

This clonotype showed up many times. The CDR3 protein is CASSLRDRDYGYTF. CDR3 DNA: TGCGCCAGCAGCCTCCGGGACAGGGACTATGGCTACACCTTC. The genes are TRBV5-1 and TRBJ1-2, with 9 bases aligning to TRBD1. The CDR3 is 14 residues long. V gave up 4 bases and J gave up 3 bases; unmatched junction bases: 4. Germline V lookup: CDR1 SGHRS, CDR2 YFSETQ.

This clonotype showed up many times. The chain uses TRBV12-3 or TRBV12-4 and TRBJ2-7; 8 bases map to TRBD1. This CDR3 spans 13 amino acids. The V and J ends lost 6 bases and 7 bases, in that order; junction bases with no gene match: 8. The CDR3 bases are TGTGCCAGCAGCCGCGGACAGGGTTGGGAGCAGTACTTC. Protein sequence: CASSRGQGWEQYF.

The sample holds one count of this clonotype. The gene calls are TRBV20-1 and TRBJ1-5, with 8 bases aligning to TRBD1. The CDR3 loop spans 16 amino acids. CDR1 is DFQATT, CDR2 SNEGSKA, per germline (reference sequence). J gave up 7 bases and V 4 bases, and 15 bases lay outside the gene matches. CDR3 protein: CSATFPRDRRRQPQHF. The DNA of the CDR3 is TGCAGTGCTACCTTTCCCCGGGACAGGCGACGACAGCCCCAGCATTTT.

The chain employs TRBV5-1 and TRBJ2-5; 8 nucleotides match TRBD1. The CDR3 contains 16 residues. The V and J ends lost 0 bases and 2 bases, in that order; junction bases with no gene match: 6. Germline assignment: CDR1 SGHRS and CDR2 YFSETQ. The CDR3 sequence is CASSLGTGGVQETQYF. CDR3 bases: TGCGCCAGCAGCTTGGGTACAGGGGGAGTACAAGAGACCCAGTACTTC. The full variable domain, in which reference TRBV5-1 and TRBJ2-5 provide the parts outside the CDR3, is KAGVTQTPRYLIKTRGQQVTLSCSPISGHRSVSWYQQTPGQGLQFLFEYFSETQRNKGNFPGRFSGRQFSNSRSEMNVSTLELGDSALYLCASSLGTGGVQETQYFGPGTRLLVL.

The sample holds many counts of this clonotype. The chain employs TRBV6-5 and TRBJ1-6; 8 bases line up with TRBD1. Germline V gives CDR1 MNHEY, CDR2 SVGAGI. This CDR3 has 14 residues. Losses at the gene ends were 5 bases for V and 10 bases for J; bases not matched to a gene: 7. This CDR3 is CASSVDRVISPLHF. CDR3 nucleotide sequence: TGTGCCAGCAGTGTGGACAGGGTAATCTCACCCCTCCACTTT.

This chain uses TRBV7-9 with TRBJ2-7; D possibly corresponds to TRBD2 (5 bases). Germline V lookup: CDR1 SEHNR, CDR2 FQNEAQ (reference sequence). The CDR3 sequence is 15 residues long. V was trimmed by 6 bases and J by 2 bases, leaving 17 bases between them. CDR3 in DNA: TGTGCCAGCAGTTACTCGAAACGGGGAACCTACGAGCAGTACTTC. Translated, it gives CASSYSKRGTYEQYF. Supplemented by reference TRBV7-9 and TRBJ2-7, the full variable domain reads DTGVSQNPRHKITKRGQNVTFRCDPISEHNRLYWYRQTLGQGPEFLTYFQNEAQLEKSRLLSDRFSAERPKGSFSTLEIQRTEQGDSAMYLCASSYSKRGTYEQYFGPGTRLTVT.

This clonotype has at least ten counts. The chain uses TRBV10-1 and TRBJ1-2; unclear D gene. The germline V gene has CDR1 WNHNN and CDR2 SYGVQD (reference sequence). The V and J ends lost 10 bases and 4 bases respectively, with 16 bases between them. There are 13 residues in the CDR3. CDR3 region: CAICLKLPYGYTF. The CDR3 coding sequence is TGCGCCATCTGCCTGAAGCTCCCCTATGGCTACACCTTC.

The sample holds many counts of this clonotype. The chain employs TRBV7-8 and TRBJ1-4; tentative D call: TRBD1 (6 bases). Germline CDR1 SGHVS, CDR2 FQNEAQ. The CDR3 loop spans 18 amino acids. Trimming removed 7 bases at V and 0 bases at J, with 21 bases between. This CDR3 reads CASTPDSWPLSTNEKLFF. CDR3 DNA: TGTGCCAGCACCCCGGACAGTTGGCCCTTGTCAACTAATGAAAAACTGTTTTTT.

This chain links TRBV7-6 with TRBJ1-4, with a weak D call TRBD1 (6 bases). Trimming cost V 5 bases and J 0 bases, with 16 bases left between them. The CDR3 loop spans 17 amino acids. CDR1 and CDR2 (germline): SGHVS, FNYEAQ. CDR3 residues: CASSPQGTTATNEKLFF. The CDR3 nucleotides read TGTGCCAGCAGCCCACAGGGTACAACTGCAACTAATGAAAAACTGTTTTTT.

Note on this clonotype: One base away lies a much larger clone, so this may be a sequencing read error. V usage is TRBV19 and J usage is TRBJ1-1; 12 nucleotides agree with TRBD1. This CDR3 is built from 14 residues. CDR1 is LNHDA, CDR2 SQIVND, per germline (reference sequence). The DNA of the CDR3 is TGTGCCAGTAGTATCGGGACAGGGGGCACTCAAGCTTTCTTT. Amino acid sequence: CASSIGTGGTQAFF.

The V gene is TRBV29-1, the J gene TRBJ1-3; tentative D call: TRBD1 (5 bases). Germline V CDR1 and CDR2: SQVTM, ANQGSEA. The CDR3 has 14 residues. Trimming pared 7 bases from V and 7 bases from J, leaving 20 bases between. The CDR3 coding sequence is TGCAGCGCGACGGGGGGTACGTGGGGGAACACCATATATTTT. Residues: CSATGGTWGNTIYF.

The chain links TRBV19 to TRBJ1-5, with TRBD1 identical over 9 bases. V shed 6 bases, J shed 4 bases, and the junction held 10 bases outside the gene matches. Germline V gives CDR1 LNHDA, CDR2 SQIVND (reference sequence). The CDR3 covers 16 residues. CDR3 amino acids: CASSTQGQGRNQPQHF. Here the CDR3 DNA reads TGTGCCAGTAGCACCCAGGGACAGGGTAGGAATCAGCCCCAGCATTTT.

There are many counts of this clonotype. The gene calls are TRBV29-1 and TRBJ1-6, with D possibly being TRBD1 (6 bases). The CDR3 runs to 13 residues. With 4 bases removed from V and 7 bases from J, the gap between germline ends came to 11 bases. CDR1 and CDR2 (germline): SQVTM, ANQGSEA. The CDR3 sequence: CSVVTGANSPLHF. The CDR3 DNA reads TGCAGCGTTGTTACGGGGGCGAATTCACCCCTCCACTTT.

The chain combines TRBV19 with TRBJ1-2; D uncertain. CDR1 is LNHDA, CDR2 SQIVND, per germline (reference sequence). The CDR3 covers 15 residues. The V end was cut by 3 bases, the J end by 4 bases, with 15 bases between. The CDR3 DNA sequence: TGTGCCAGTAGTATCCACGACCTAGAAGGCTATGGCTACACCTTC. Translating it yields CASSIHDLEGYGYTF.

This clonotype was detected a few times. The chain uses TRBV7-8 and TRBJ1-1; D unresolved. Germline V gives CDR1 SGHVS, CDR2 FQNEAQ. The CDR3 has 16 amino acids. V lost 11 bases to trimming and J lost 0 bases, with 22 bases between them. Written as DNA, the CDR3 is TGTGCCTGGAGTGTACGAGGGCCCTTCATGAACACTGAAGCTTTCTTT. Its protein is CAWSVRGPFMNTEAFF. Using reference TRBV7-8 and TRBJ1-1 for the parts outside the CDR3, the full variable domain is GAGVSQSPRYKVAKRGQDVALRCDPISGHVSLFWYQQALGQGPEFLTYFQNEAQLDKSGLPSDRFFAERPEGSVSTLKIQRTQQEDSAVYLCAWSVRGPFMNTEAFFGQGTRLTVV.

The sample holds many counts of this clonotype. CDR3 sequence: CASRMEGYEKLFF. DNA for the CDR3: TGCGCCAGCCGAATGGAGGGGTATGAAAAACTGTTTTTT. The chain uses TRBV5-1 and TRBJ1-4; tentatively, D is TRBD1 (5 bases). V was cut by 7 bases and J by 6 bases, with 13 bases left in between. The CDR3 covers 13 residues. Germline V gene data show CDR1 as SGHRS and CDR2 as YFSETQ.

The chain has TRBV6-1 and TRBJ2-7, with unresolved D. The ends were cut back, 6 bases at V and 2 bases at J, with 5 bases in the middle. The CDR3 runs 11 residues. Per the germline V gene, CDR1 is MNHNS and CDR2 is SASEGT. The CDR3 DNA reads as TGTGCCAGCAGAAACACCTACGAGCAGTACTTC. It codes for CASRNTYEQYF.

This clonotype was detected a few times. A read error may account for a junction end that differs from germline. V is TRBV10-3 and J is TRBJ1-2; 9 nucleotides align to TRBD1. The CDR3 consists of 17 residues. In germline, CDR1 is ENHRY, CDR2 SYGVKD. The CDR3 is CASSLDLAGTGTYGYTF. The CDR3 bases are TGTGCCAGCAGTTTGGATCTCGCCGGGACAGGGACCTATGGCTACACCTTC.

This clonotype has a count of ten or more. A single base separates this from a much larger clone, so it may be a read error. CDR3 DNA sequence: TGTGCCAGCAGCCCCCGGACAGCCTACGAGCAGTACTTC. It is translated as CASSPRTAYEQYF. This chain uses TRBV7-8 with TRBJ2-7; perhaps TRBD1 as D (6 bases). Per the germline V gene, CDR1 is SGHVS and CDR2 is FQNEAQ. The length of the CDR3 is 13 residues. V was trimmed by 5 bases and J by 2 bases, leaving 10 bases between them.

This chain connects TRBV7-6 to TRBJ2-6, with D unclear. The CDR3 covers 16 residues. Germline V lookup: CDR1 SGHVS, CDR2 FNYEAQ. The V and J ends lost 2 bases and 2 bases respectively, with 10 bases between them. CDR3 sequence reads: CASSLPDEAGANVLTF. In DNA form, the CDR3 reads TGTGCCAGCAGCTTACCTGATGAGGCTGGGGCCAACGTCCTGACTTTC.

As regards this clonotype: Lacking the conserved final phenylalanine or tryptophan, this CDR3 likely reflects a read error. The DNA is left out, because the CDR3 cannot be placed on it with certainty; the CDR3 is given as TCRdb lists it. This chain connects TRBV7-2 to TRBJ2-6; the table names TRBD1, a call not compared with the DNA. From germline, CDR1 is SGHTA and CDR2 FQGNSA. A total of 9 residues make up the CDR3, ends included. The CDR3 sequence: CASSLSPAT.

As for this clonotype: It is likely a read error, because the conserved phenylalanine at the end of the CDR3 is missing. The chain uses TRBV29-1 and TRBJ1-2; a possible D gene is TRBD1 (6 bases). This CDR3 is 10 amino acids long. V lost 7 bases to trimming and J lost 3 bases, with 6 bases between them. Germline V gene data show CDR1 as SQVTM and CDR2 as ANQGSEA. The CDR3 protein is CSGTDYGYTY. The CDR3 bases are TGCAGCGGGACAGACTATGGCTACACCTAC.